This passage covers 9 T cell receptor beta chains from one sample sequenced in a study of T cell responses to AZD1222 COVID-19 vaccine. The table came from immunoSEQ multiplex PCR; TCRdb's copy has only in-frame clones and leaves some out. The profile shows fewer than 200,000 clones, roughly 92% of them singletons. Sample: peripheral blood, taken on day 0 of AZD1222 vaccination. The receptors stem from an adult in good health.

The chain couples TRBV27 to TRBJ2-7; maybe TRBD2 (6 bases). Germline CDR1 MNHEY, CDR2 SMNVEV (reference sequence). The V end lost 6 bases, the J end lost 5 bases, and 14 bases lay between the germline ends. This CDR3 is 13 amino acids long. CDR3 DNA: TGTGCCAGCAGAGGCGGGGATCGGGACGAGCAGTACTTC. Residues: CASRGGDRDEQYF.

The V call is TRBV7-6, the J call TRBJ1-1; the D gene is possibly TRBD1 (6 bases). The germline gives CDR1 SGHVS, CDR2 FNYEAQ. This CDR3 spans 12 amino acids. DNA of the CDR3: TGTGCTCTTAGGGCGGACAGCGGTGCAACTTTCTTT. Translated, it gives CALRADSGATFF.

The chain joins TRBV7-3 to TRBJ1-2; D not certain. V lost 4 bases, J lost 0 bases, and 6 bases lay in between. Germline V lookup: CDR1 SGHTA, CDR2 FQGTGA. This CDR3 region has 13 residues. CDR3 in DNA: TGTGCCAGCAGCTATGGCGCTAACTATGGCTACACCTTC. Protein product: CASSYGANYGYTF.

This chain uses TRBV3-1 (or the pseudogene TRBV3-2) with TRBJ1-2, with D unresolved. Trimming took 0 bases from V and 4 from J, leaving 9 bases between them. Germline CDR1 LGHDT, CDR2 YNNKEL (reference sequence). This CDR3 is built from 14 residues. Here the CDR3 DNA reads TGTGCCAGCAGCCAAGATGGTACAGCCTATGGCTACACCTTC. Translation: CASSQDGTAYGYTF.

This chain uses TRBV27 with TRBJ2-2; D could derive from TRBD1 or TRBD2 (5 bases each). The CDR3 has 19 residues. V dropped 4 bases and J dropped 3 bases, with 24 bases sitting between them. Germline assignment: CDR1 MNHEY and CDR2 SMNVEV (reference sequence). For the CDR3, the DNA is TGTGCCAGCAGTTATCAAACCCGGGACGGCCTCGGCCACACCGGGGAGCTGTTTTTT. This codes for CASSYQTRDGLGHTGELFF.

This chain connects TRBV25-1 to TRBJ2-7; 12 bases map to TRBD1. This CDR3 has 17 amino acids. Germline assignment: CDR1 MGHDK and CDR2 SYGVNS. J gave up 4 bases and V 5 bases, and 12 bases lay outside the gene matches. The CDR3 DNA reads TGTGCCAGCAGTCAGACCGGGACAGGGGGCATATCATACGAGCAGTACTTC. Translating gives CASSQTGTGGISYEQYF.

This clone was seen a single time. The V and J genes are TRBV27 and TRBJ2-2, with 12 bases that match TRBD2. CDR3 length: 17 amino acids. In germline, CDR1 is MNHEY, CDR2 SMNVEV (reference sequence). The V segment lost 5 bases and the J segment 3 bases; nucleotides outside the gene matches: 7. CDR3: CASSEPLAGGYTGELFF. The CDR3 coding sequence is TGTGCCAGCAGTGAGCCACTAGCGGGGGGATACACCGGGGAGCTGTTTTTT.

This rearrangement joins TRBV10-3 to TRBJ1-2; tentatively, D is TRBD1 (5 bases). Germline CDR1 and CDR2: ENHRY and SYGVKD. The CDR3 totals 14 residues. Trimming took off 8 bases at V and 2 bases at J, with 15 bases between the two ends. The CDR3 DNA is TGTGCCATCGTGGGGGAGCCCTTCAACTATGGCTACACCTTC. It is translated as CAIVGEPFNYGYTF.

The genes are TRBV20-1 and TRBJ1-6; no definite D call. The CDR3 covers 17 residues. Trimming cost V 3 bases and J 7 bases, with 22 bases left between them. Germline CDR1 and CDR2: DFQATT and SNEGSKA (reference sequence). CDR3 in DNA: TGCAGTGCTAGTACACCCATCCCTAGGCACGGAAATTCACCCCTCCACTTT. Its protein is CSASTPIPRHGNSPLHF.